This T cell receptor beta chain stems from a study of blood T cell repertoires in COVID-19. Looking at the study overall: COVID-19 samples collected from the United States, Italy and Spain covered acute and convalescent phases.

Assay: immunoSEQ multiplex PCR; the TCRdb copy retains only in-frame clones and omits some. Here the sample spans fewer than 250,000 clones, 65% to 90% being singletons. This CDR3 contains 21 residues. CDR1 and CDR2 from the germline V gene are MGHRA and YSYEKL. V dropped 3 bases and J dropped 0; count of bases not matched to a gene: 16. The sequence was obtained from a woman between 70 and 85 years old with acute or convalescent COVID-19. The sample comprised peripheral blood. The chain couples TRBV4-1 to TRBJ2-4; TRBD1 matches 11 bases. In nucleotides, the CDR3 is TGCGCCAGCAGCCAGGTGGACAGGGGGCAGGGTTATCAGATAGCCAAAAACATTCAGTACTTC. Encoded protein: CASSQVDRGQGYQIAKNIQYF.